The source of this TCR beta chain is a study of blood T cell repertoires in COVID-19. Study-wide context: The origin of the acute and convalescent COVID-19 samples was the United States, Italy and Spain. The analysed material was cDNA or gDNA that came from T cells, B-cell-depleted T cells, or PBMCs.

The method was immunoSEQ multiplex PCR; TCRdb's version includes in-frame clones alone and lacks a portion of them. Altogether 80,000 to 100,000 clones are present, approximately 79% being singletons, with the ten largest covering about 3.9%. This clone was observed a handful of times. Seattle cases were enrolled at active infection and followed longitudinally. With 5 bases removed from V and 8 bases from J, the gap between germline ends came to 8 bases. This CDR3 region has 11 residues. Looked up from germline, CDR1 is KGHDR and CDR2 is SFDVKD. The chain has TRBV24-1 and TRBJ1-2; D remains ambiguous. The receptor's source is a man between 70 and 80 years old with COVID-19, enrolled during active disease. What was sequenced was peripheral blood. CDR3 in amino acids: CATSGLGGYTF. The CDR3 DNA sequence: TGTGCCACCAGTGGCCTGGGCGGCTACACCTTC.